This T cell receptor beta chain was sequenced in a study of beta chain features in type 1 diabetes. Study-wide context: Regarding age, gender and cell yields, patients proved similar to healthy donors. Study-wide results and limits: The similarity of naive, central memory and Treg TCRB repertoires appeared greater among patients than among healthy donors. For Type 1 diabetes patients, all four CD4+ subsets carried TCRB CDR3s that were moderately but significantly shorter.

Expressed TCRB transcripts were sequenced after all isolated RNA was converted to cDNA. Generated by immunoSEQ multiplex PCR, the TCRdb table keeps only in-frame clones and is missing some. The data show 200,000 to 300,000 clones, about 11% seen once. This clone was counted between two and nine times. Antigen specificity is unknown. The CDR3 spans 14 residues. The V end was cut by 2 bases, the J end by 10 bases, with 14 bases between. Germline CDR1 and CDR2: LGHNA and YSLEER. Sequencing used naive CD4+ T cells from blood. The origin of this receptor is a man aged 30 to 39 with type 1 diabetes. This rearrangement joins TRBV4-3 to TRBJ1-4; D call uncertain. The CDR3, as DNA: TGCGCCAGCAGCCAAAAGATCCCCCCCGGAAAACTGTTTTTT. The encoded protein is CASSQKIPPGKLFF.